These 28 T cell receptor beta chains were all obtained from the same sample, sequenced in a study of a mutant IDH1 vaccine in newly diagnosed glioma. These receptors have no identified antigens. Documented time point: week 47, end of study. Doses of 300 ug of mutant IDH1 20-mer peptide were given with topical imiquimod. Generated by immunoSEQ multiplex PCR, the TCRdb table keeps only in-frame clones and is missing some. The repertoire consists of 84,000 or so clones, with 75% to 90% occurring once and the leading ten covering roughly 5.6%. The sample consisted of PBMCs, taken from a glioma patient whose treatment included an IDH1 peptide vaccine. Receptors were obtained from a man aged 40-49 years with glioma.

The V and J genes are TRBV5-1 and TRBJ2-2, with D uncertain. CDR1 is SGHRS and CDR2 is YFSETQ in the germline V gene. V gave up 1 base and J gave up 1 base, with 5 bases separating them. This CDR3 has 14 residues. The CDR3 loop is CASSLTENTGELFF. CDR3 sequence (DNA): TGCGCCAGCAGCTTGACAGAGAACACCGGGGAGCTGTTTTTT.

The chain uses TRBV4-2 and TRBJ2-2; 10 positions agree with TRBD2. The CDR3 contains 18 residues. From germline, CDR1 is LGHNA and CDR2 YNFKEQ. Unmatched junction bases numbered 7, after V lost 0 bases and J lost 3 bases. CDR3: CASSQDSRLAGDTGELFF. CDR3 bases: TGTGCCAGCAGCCAAGATTCTCGGCTAGCGGGGGACACCGGGGAGCTGTTTTTT.

This chain connects TRBV13 to TRBJ2-3; 9 bases are shared with TRBD2. Trimming took 5 bases from V and 3 from J; bases not matched to a gene: 12. Germline CDR1 PRHDT, CDR2 FYEKMQ (reference sequence). The CDR3 totals 17 residues. CDR3 sequence: CASSPGLASRSTDTQYF. CDR3 DNA: TGTGCCAGCAGCCCTGGACTAGCGAGTCGATCAACAGATACGCAGTATTTT.

This sequence joins TRBV4-3 and TRBJ2-4, with 8 bases that match TRBD2. CDR3 length: 17 residues. Unmatched junction bases numbered 5, after V lost 0 bases and J lost 1 base. The V gene's germline CDR1 is LGHNA and CDR2 YSLEER. The CDR3 region has the DNA TGCGCCAGCAGCCAAGAATCCGGGAGGGGTGCCAAAAACATTCAGTACTTC. It specifies CASSQESGRGAKNIQYF.

The rearrangement links TRBV18 to TRBJ2-5, with no clear D. Germline-derived CDR1 and CDR2 are KGHSH and LQKENI. Trimming removed 1 base from V and 4 bases from J, with 10 bases in between. CDR3 size: 14 residues. CDR3 coding DNA: TGTGCCAGCTCACCACGTGGCAGAGGAGAGACCCAGTACTTC. It codes for CASSPRGRGETQYF.

Here the CDR3 DNA reads TGTGCCTGGAGTGTACAGGGCGAGCCCGAGCAGTACTTC. Translation: CAWSVQGEPEQYF. This sequence joins TRBV30 and TRBJ2-7; weak D call: TRBD1 (6 bases). The CDR3 runs 13 residues. Trimming removed 0 bases at V and 6 bases at J, with 12 bases between. Germline CDR1 is GTSNPN and CDR2 is SVGIG (reference sequence).

The rearrangement joins TRBV18 to TRBJ2-3; TRBD2 aligns across 7 bases. This CDR3 is built from 15 residues. The V gene's germline CDR1 is KGHSH and CDR2 LQKENI. The ends lost 3 bases at V and 7 bases at J; junction bases unmatched: 10. CDR3 residues: CASSPTGTTSYTQYF. CDR3 DNA: TGTGCCAGCTCACCGACCGGGACTACATCCTATACGCAGTATTTT.

This chain links TRBV28 with TRBJ1-1; TRBD1 aligns across 7 bases. The CDR3 contains 14 residues. J gave up 0 bases and V 5 bases, and 3 bases lay outside the gene matches. Germline V CDR1 and CDR2: MDHEN, SYDVKM. The CDR3 DNA sequence: TGTGCCAGCAGTCCGACAGGGCTGAACACTGAAGCTTTCTTT. Its translation is CASSPTGLNTEAFF.

Only one count was recorded for this clone. The V gene is TRBV5-4, the J gene TRBJ1-2, with 8 positions matching TRBD1. Per germline, CDR1 SGHNT and CDR2 YYREEE (reference sequence). The CDR3 spans 17 residues. The V gene end was trimmed by 4 bases and the J gene end by 0 bases; junction bases not matched to a gene: 11. As DNA, the CDR3 is TGTGCCAGCAGCATTCGCCGGACAGGGAACTCTAACTATGGCTACACCTTC. This translates into CASSIRRTGNSNYGYTF.

This clone was counted a few times. This sequence joins TRBV14 and TRBJ1-1; D is perhaps TRBD1 (5 bases). Looked up from germline, CDR1 is SGHDN and CDR2 is FVKESK. The CDR3 length is 12 residues. With 4 bases removed from V and 7 bases from J, the gap between germline ends came to 10 bases. CDR3 nucleotide sequence: TGTGCCAGCAGCCTCGGGGGATATGAAGCTTTCTTT. This sequence encodes CASSLGGYEAFF.

This clone has just one count. The genes are TRBV15 and TRBJ2-5; D is possibly TRBD2 (5 bases). The CDR3 runs to 15 residues. In germline, CDR1 is LNHNV, CDR2 YYDKDF (reference sequence). V dropped 5 bases and J dropped 1 base, with 14 bases sitting between them. The CDR3 here is CATSSGGQTQETQYF. For the CDR3, the DNA is TGTGCCACCAGCTCTGGCGGGCAGACCCAAGAGACCCAGTACTTC.

DNA for the CDR3: TGTGCCATCAGTGAGTTGACAGGCGACACCGGGGAGCTGTTTTTT. Translating it yields CAISELTGDTGELFF. The chain uses TRBV10-3 and TRBJ2-2; tentative D call: TRBD1 (6 bases). This CDR3 is built from 15 residues. Trimming shortened V by 1 base and J by 3 bases, and 9 bases separated the two germline ends. Germline CDR1 is ENHRY and CDR2 is SYGVKD.

The V call is TRBV6-6, the J call TRBJ1-2; 11 nucleotides align to TRBD1. Germline CDR1 reads MNHNY; CDR2 reads SVGAGI (reference sequence). The ends lost 5 bases at V and 5 bases at J; junction bases unmatched: 10. The CDR3 is made up of 16 amino acids. CDR3 DNA sequence: TGTGCCAGCAGTCGCTCCGGGACAGGGGGGGTTTATGGCTACACCTTC. It encodes CASSRSGTGGVYGYTF.

This clone has a single count. The V call is TRBV5-4, the J call TRBJ1-2; possibly TRBD1 for D (6 bases). This CDR3 region has 13 residues. CDR1 and CDR2 from the germline V gene are SGHNT and YYREEE (reference sequence). Trimming removed 5 bases at V and 1 base at J, with 9 bases between. The CDR3 coding sequence is TGTGCCAGCAGAAACAGGGTTAACTATGGCTACACCTTC. Its protein is CASRNRVNYGYTF.

This chain joins TRBV7-2 and TRBJ2-5; D is perhaps TRBD2 (5 bases). The CDR3 spans 14 residues. The germline gives CDR1 SGHTA, CDR2 FQGNSA. The V gene lost 4 bases and the J gene lost 1 base, with 10 bases spanning the gap. The CDR3 here is CASSSTRVQETQYF. CDR3 DNA: TGTGCCAGCAGCTCCACGAGGGTCCAAGAGACCCAGTACTTC.

This chain connects TRBV10-3 to TRBJ2-7; weak D call: TRBD2 (6 bases). There are 14 residues in the CDR3. Germline loops: CDR1 ENHRY, CDR2 SYGVKD. V shed 4 bases and J shed 1 base, with 11 bases lying between them. Here the CDR3 DNA reads TGTGCCATCAGTGGTTCGGCGGGGTCCTACGAGCAGTACTTC. Protein sequence: CAISGSAGSYEQYF.

The chain employs TRBV5-4 and TRBJ2-7; TRBD1 or TRBD2 may be the D gene (5 bases each). V lost 0 bases and J 4 bases, leaving 14 bases between the germline ends. The CDR3 has 15 residues. Germline CDR1 SGHNT, CDR2 YYREEE (reference sequence). CDR3 DNA: TGTGCCAGCAGCTTGGCCGAAACGGGGCGGTACGAGCAGTACTTC. Its protein product is CASSLAETGRYEQYF.

The chain recombines TRBV18 with TRBJ1-4; 10 bases are a match to TRBD1. The V gene's germline CDR1 is KGHSH and CDR2 LQKENI. The CDR3 spans 15 residues. V shed 5 bases and J 8 bases; nucleotides not matched to a gene: 8. The CDR3 bases are TGTGCCAGCTCAGCAGACAGGGGGCGCTCCGAAAAACTGTTTTTT. Amino acids: CASSADRGRSEKLFF. The variable domain in full, completed from reference TRBV18 and TRBJ1-4, reads NAGVMQNPRHLVRRRGQEARLRCSPMKGHSHVYWYRQLPEEGLKFMVYLQKENIIDESGMPKERFSAEFPKEGPSILRIQQVVRGDSAAYFCASSADRGRSEKLFFGSGTQLSVL.

The chain joins TRBV9 to TRBJ2-7; D assignment may be TRBD1 or TRBD2 (5 bases each). The CDR3 is 13 amino acids. Between the trimmed V and J ends, which lost 4 bases and 3 bases, there was a span of 11 bases. Germline V CDR1 and CDR2: SGDLS, YYNGEE. The CDR3 here is CASSRDQDYEQYF. CDR3 bases: TGTGCCAGCAGCCGGGACCAAGACTACGAGCAGTACTTC.

This clone has a single count. This rearrangement joins TRBV21-1 to TRBJ1-3. TRBV21-1 corresponds to a pseudogene. The CDR3 extends over 15 amino acids. CDR3 loop: CASSKGSRDGNTIYF. In DNA, the CDR3 is TGTGCCAGCAGCAAAGGGTCGCGGGATGGAAACACCATATATTTT.

This clone was picked up a small number of times. The genes are TRBV4-2 and TRBJ1-2; D call uncertain. The CDR3 is 13 residues long. Trimming left V 1 base short and J 4 bases short, with 7 bases between. CDR1 is LGHNA and CDR2 is YNFKEQ in the germline V gene. The CDR3 spells CASSQGNVYGYTF. The CDR3 coding sequence is TGTGCCAGCAGCCAAGGAAACGTCTATGGCTACACCTTC.

The rearrangement links TRBV7-6 to TRBJ2-7; TRBD1 matches 9 bases. Germline V lookup: CDR1 SGHVS, CDR2 FNYEAQ. V shed 5 bases and J 10 bases; nucleotides not matched to a gene: 9. This CDR3 has 13 residues. The CDR3 spells CASSPSGTGSQYF. CDR3 bases: TGTGCCAGCAGCCCTTCCGGGACAGGGTCCCAGTACTTC.

The chain carries TRBV7-9 and TRBJ2-1; unclear D gene. Trimming took off 3 bases at V and 4 bases at J, with 7 bases between the two ends. The CDR3 is 13 amino acids. The germline V gene encodes CDR1 SEHNR and CDR2 FQNEAQ (reference sequence). The CDR3 here is CASSFLDYNEQFF. The CDR3 DNA follows: TGTGCCAGCAGCTTTCTGGATTACAATGAGCAGTTCTTC.

This clone showed up just a few times. This rearrangement joins TRBV30 to TRBJ1-1; D is possibly TRBD1 (6 bases). Trimming pared 5 bases from V and 5 bases from J, leaving 12 bases between. The CDR3 has 12 residues. In germline, CDR1 is GTSNPN, CDR2 SVGIG (reference sequence). The CDR3, as DNA: TGTGCCTGGGGGAAAGGGGGAACTGAAGCTTTCTTT. Translated, it gives CAWGKGGTEAFF.

The rearrangement uses TRBV29-1 and TRBJ2-7; 13 bases are a match to TRBD2. Germline V gene lookup returns CDR1 SQVTM and CDR2 ANQGSEA. After removal of 0 bases from V and 4 bases from J, the junction contained 6 bases not matched to a gene. The CDR3 sequence is 16 residues long. The CDR3 spells CSVEDRTSGSIYEQYF. The CDR3 DNA sequence: TGCAGCGTTGAAGACAGGACTAGCGGGAGTATATACGAGCAGTACTTC.

This chain joins TRBV6-5 and TRBJ1-4, with no clear D. CDR1 is MNHEY, CDR2 SVGAGI, per germline. The CDR3 totals 15 residues. V lost 5 bases and J lost 7, with 17 bases in between. The DNA of the CDR3 is TGTGCCAGCAGTAATACCGACGGCGGCCTTGAAAAACTGTTTTTT. It yields the protein CASSNTDGGLEKLFF.

The chain has TRBV4-2 and TRBJ2-3; 9 nucleotides match TRBD2. Per the germline V gene, CDR1 is LGHNA and CDR2 is YNFKEQ. V lost 1 base, J lost 2 bases, and 7 bases stayed unmatched. The CDR3 spans 17 residues. The CDR3: CASSQVVGGGATDTQYF. CDR3 nucleotide sequence: TGTGCCAGCAGCCAAGTGGTTGGCGGGGGGGCCACAGATACGCAGTATTTT.

The V gene is TRBV7-9, the J gene TRBJ2-7, with 8 positions matching TRBD1. Per germline, CDR1 SEHNR and CDR2 FQNEAQ (reference sequence). This CDR3 is built from 16 residues. V was pared by 2 bases and J by 3 bases, with 9 bases of the junction left unmatched. The CDR3 coding sequence is TGTGCCAGCAGCTTATACAGGGGGACCTTCCGCTACGAGCAGTACTTC. The encoded protein is CASSLYRGTFRYEQYF.